One and the same sample provided the 27 T cell receptor beta chains below, sequenced in a study of graft-versus-host responses after intestinal transplantation. Produced via immunoSEQ multiplex PCR; TCRdb's table is partial and in-frame only. The sample lists around 78,000 clones; around nine tenths were seen once. Their antigen targets remain unknown. The input for sequencing was unstimulated CD8+ T cells sorted from spleen or lymph node cells, taken before transplant. These TCRs come from a human donor who was the organ donor for an intestinal transplant.

This clone has just one count. The rearrangement uses TRBV7-7 and TRBJ2-3; 7 bases map to TRBD1. The CDR3 is 15 amino acids. Germline V CDR1 and CDR2: SSHAT, FNYEAQ (reference sequence). Trimming took 1 base from V and 1 from J; bases not matched to a gene: 2. The CDR3, as DNA: TGTGCCAGCAGCTTAGGGGACAGTCGCACAGATACGCAGTATTTT. Encoded protein: CASSLGDSRTDTQYF. The variable domain in full, completed from reference TRBV7-7 and TRBJ2-3, reads GAGVSQSPRYKVTKRGQDVTLRCDPISSHATLYWYQQALGQGPEFLTYFNYEAQPDKSGLPSDRFSAERPEGSISTLTIQRTEQRDSAMYRCASSLGDSRTDTQYFGPGTRLTVL.

This chain links TRBV27 with TRBJ1-2; the D is unclear. Trimming pared 0 bases from V and 5 bases from J, leaving 16 bases between. Germline V gene lookup returns CDR1 MNHEY and CDR2 SMNVEV (reference sequence). The CDR3 length is 16 residues. CDR3 in amino acids: CASSLSGQLLSYGYTF. The CDR3 region has the DNA TGTGCCAGCAGTTTATCCGGTCAACTCCTTTCTTATGGCTACACCTTC.

The chain employs TRBV27 and TRBJ2-1; D gene uncertain. The ends were cut back, 4 bases at V and 9 bases at J, with 7 bases in the middle. The CDR3 runs to 11 residues. The germline gives CDR1 MNHEY, CDR2 SMNVEV (reference sequence). This CDR3 reads CASSWSGEQFF. In DNA, the CDR3 is TGTGCCAGCAGTTGGTCGGGTGAGCAGTTCTTC.

This sequence joins TRBV6-1 and TRBJ2-5, with D possibly matching TRBD1 (6 bases). The CDR3 is 15 residues long. CDR1 is MNHNS and CDR2 is SASEGT in the germline V gene. V lost 7 bases and J lost 0, with 15 bases in between. CDR3 sequence reads: CASISAWTDQETQYF. CDR3 coding DNA: TGTGCCAGCATCTCCGCCTGGACAGACCAAGAGACCCAGTACTTC.

This chain links TRBV4-1 with TRBJ1-1; unclear D gene. Germline CDR1 MGHRA, CDR2 YSYEKL. The CDR3 length is 15 residues. V was cut by 0 bases and J by 7 bases, with 15 bases left in between. CDR3 loop: CASSQDTGPTNEAFF. CDR3 DNA sequence: TGCGCCAGCAGCCAAGATACGGGTCCGACGAATGAAGCTTTCTTT.

The chain carries TRBV9 and TRBJ2-1, with 9 bases lining up with TRBD1. After removal of 4 bases from V and 2 bases from J, the junction contained 10 bases not matched to a gene. This CDR3 is built from 17 residues. From germline, CDR1 is SGDLS and CDR2 YYNGEE. CDR3 in amino acids: CASSTEGTGITYNEQFF. The DNA for the CDR3 is TGTGCCAGCAGCACCGAAGGGACAGGGATTACCTACAATGAGCAGTTCTTC.

The gene calls are TRBV30 and TRBJ2-5; the match to TRBD2 covers 11 bases. J lost 5 bases, V lost 0 bases, and 20 bases had no gene match. Looked up from germline, CDR1 is GTSNPN and CDR2 is SVGIG (reference sequence). This CDR3 region has 20 residues. The CDR3 DNA reads as TGTGCCTGGAGTGTACTAAGTTTTTCTGCTAGCGGGGGGTCAGGTGAGACCCAGTACTTC. Translated: CAWSVLSFSASGGSGETQYF.

The chain has TRBV27 and TRBJ2-7; D unresolved. The germline CDR1 and CDR2 sequences are MNHEY and SMNVEV (reference sequence). V lost 3 bases and J 2 bases, leaving 8 bases between the germline ends. CDR3 length equals 13 residues. The CDR3 sequence is CASSLNTAYEQYF. The DNA of the CDR3 is TGTGCCAGCAGTTTGAACACCGCCTACGAGCAGTACTTC.

The genes are TRBV4-1 and TRBJ1-1; possible D gene TRBD1, 6 bases. There are 15 residues in the CDR3. V lost 0 bases, J lost 3 bases, and 11 bases lay in between. Germline V gene sequence: CDR1 MGHRA, CDR2 YSYEKL. CDR3 sequence: CASSQEGGFYTEAFF. The DNA of the CDR3 is TGCGCCAGCAGCCAAGAAGGGGGTTTCTACACTGAAGCTTTCTTT.

The chain combines TRBV19 with TRBJ2-7; a weak D match, TRBD1 (5 bases). The CDR3 length is 12 residues. V was cut by 5 bases and J by 3 bases, with 8 bases left in between. Per germline, CDR1 LNHDA and CDR2 SQIVND (reference sequence). The CDR3 reads CASSHDSYEQYF. CDR3 nucleotides: TGTGCCAGTAGTCATGACAGCTACGAGCAGTACTTC.

The V gene is TRBV4-2, the J gene TRBJ1-1; D not certain. Looked up from germline, CDR1 is LGHNA and CDR2 is YNFKEQ. V dropped 0 bases and J dropped 5 bases, with 16 bases sitting between them. There are 16 residues in the CDR3. The CDR3 loop reads CASSQDSIRSRTEAFF. In nucleotides, the CDR3 is TGTGCCAGCAGCCAAGATTCTATAAGGAGTAGGACTGAAGCTTTCTTT.

The CDR3 DNA follows: TGTGCCAGCAGGAGGGCGAGGGTAAGGGTAAATTCACCCCTCCACTTT. It specifies CASRRARVRVNSPLHF. The V gene is TRBV27, the J gene TRBJ1-6, with D unresolved. Germline V gene lookup returns CDR1 MNHEY and CDR2 SMNVEV (reference sequence). V gave up 6 bases and J gave up 7 bases, with 19 bases separating them. This CDR3 contains 16 residues.

This clone is judged medium-sized (0.01 to 0.1%). The genes are TRBV6-6 and TRBJ2-1; TRBD2 is a possible D gene (6 bases). CDR3 length: 11 amino acids. From germline, CDR1 is MNHNY and CDR2 SVGAGI (reference sequence). V lost 2 bases and J lost 10, with 6 bases in between. CDR3 amino acids: CASSYGGEQFF. In DNA form, the CDR3 reads TGTGCCAGCAGTTACGGAGGGGAGCAGTTCTTC.

CDR3: CASRMTGLNYEQYF. The CDR3 coding sequence is TGTGCCAGCAGGATGACAGGGCTAAACTACGAGCAGTACTTC. V and J are TRBV6-1 and TRBJ2-7; the match to TRBD1 covers 7 bases. The CDR3 is 14 amino acids. The germline gives CDR1 MNHNS, CDR2 SASEGT. V lost 6 bases and J lost 3; bases outside the gene matches: 8.

V and J are TRBV19 and TRBJ2-7; 12 nucleotides match TRBD1. After removal of 5 bases from V and 2 bases from J, the junction contained 4 bases not matched to a gene. The CDR3 consists of 15 residues. Germline V CDR1 and CDR2: LNHDA, SQIVND (reference sequence). This chain's CDR3 is CASSPRDRGPYEQYF. In DNA form, the CDR3 reads TGTGCCAGTAGTCCACGGGACAGGGGGCCCTACGAGCAGTACTTC.

This chain uses TRBV2 with TRBJ2-2; D is ambiguous. V lost 8 bases and J lost 4, with 8 bases in between. CDR3 length: 12 amino acids. The germline V gene has CDR1 SNHLY and CDR2 FYNNEI. The CDR3 DNA follows: TGTGCCAGCCTGGTTGCCACCGGGGAGCTGTTTTTT. As protein: CASLVATGELFF.

J is TRBJ1-1 and V is TRBV7-6, with TRBD1 as a possible D gene (5 bases). V lost 2 bases to trimming and J lost 1 base, with 17 bases between them. This CDR3 has 17 amino acids. The germline V gene has CDR1 SGHVS and CDR2 FNYEAQ. The CDR3 loop is CASSLYPGPGTNTEAFF. As DNA, the CDR3 is TGTGCCAGCAGCTTATACCCTGGCCCCGGGACGAACACTGAAGCTTTCTTT.

The gene calls are TRBV6-1 and TRBJ2-3, with TRBD1 identical over 7 bases. Trimming removed 4 bases from V and 6 bases from J; junction bases left unmatched: 7. The V gene's germline CDR1 is MNHNS and CDR2 SASEGT. This CDR3 spans 14 amino acids. The CDR3 protein is CASSGQGGWDTQYF. The CDR3, as DNA: TGTGCCAGCAGTGGACAGGGTGGTTGGGATACGCAGTATTTT.

V is TRBV5-5 and J is TRBJ2-5; D remains ambiguous. The CDR3 consists of 11 residues. Germline CDR1 reads SGHKS; CDR2 reads YYEKEE (reference sequence). Between the trimmed V and J ends, which lost 2 bases and 7 bases, there was a span of 6 bases. The CDR3 sequence: CASSFDGTQYF. In DNA, the CDR3 is TGTGCCAGCAGCTTCGACGGGACCCAGTACTTC.

The chain couples TRBV4-1 to TRBJ2-1; the D is unclear. Germline CDR1 and CDR2: MGHRA and YSYEKL. The ends were cut back, 0 bases at V and 12 bases at J, with 15 bases in the middle. The CDR3 is 14 residues long. The CDR3 reads CASSQDLVIRGQFF. The CDR3 DNA follows: TGCGCCAGCAGCCAAGACCTAGTTATTCGCGGGCAGTTCTTC.

CDR3 loop: CASSQEPGVNYGYTF. CDR3 coding DNA: TGCGCCAGCAGCCAAGAACCAGGGGTTAACTATGGCTACACCTTC. V and J are TRBV4-1 and TRBJ1-2; D possibly corresponds to TRBD1 (6 bases). Trimming left V 0 bases short and J 1 base short, with 9 bases between. Germline V gene lookup returns CDR1 MGHRA and CDR2 YSYEKL. The CDR3 loop spans 15 amino acids.

This sequence joins TRBV4-1 and TRBJ1-2, with 7 bases lining up with TRBD1. Germline V lookup: CDR1 MGHRA, CDR2 YSYEKL. The CDR3 consists of 13 residues. The J segment lost 8 bases and the V segment lost 5 bases, leaving 8 bases of the junction unmatched. The DNA of the CDR3 is TGCGCCAGCAGCGGACCAGGGGGGGAAGGCTACACCTTC. Protein sequence: CASSGPGGEGYTF.

This chain joins TRBV28 and TRBJ1-2; possibly TRBD1 for D (5 bases). Germline values: CDR1 MDHEN, CDR2 SYDVKM. This CDR3 comprises 16 residues. Trimming cost V 2 bases and J 2 bases, with 15 bases left between them. The CDR3 reads CASSLDPPGTNYGYTF. As DNA, the CDR3 is TGTGCCAGCAGTTTAGATCCCCCAGGGACCAACTATGGCTACACCTTC.

The chain couples TRBV5-1 to TRBJ2-1, with TRBD1 matching over 9 bases. The CDR3 length is 14 residues. Germline V lookup: CDR1 SGHRS, CDR2 YFSETQ. The J segment lost 6 bases and the V segment lost 5 bases, leaving 6 bases of the junction unmatched. DNA for the CDR3: TGCGCCAGCAGAGTGGACAGGGGTTTCAATGAGCAGTTCTTC. As protein: CASRVDRGFNEQFF.

The rearrangement links TRBV5-4 to TRBJ2-2; 7 bases line up with TRBD2. Germline trimming cut 4 bases from V and 5 bases from J; bases unmatched to any gene: 5. The CDR3 extends over 14 amino acids. CDR1 and CDR2 (germline): SGHNT, YYREEE (reference sequence). CDR3 DNA sequence: TGTGCCAGCAGCCGCGCGGGGGTGACCGGGGAGCTGTTTTTT. Amino acids: CASSRAGVTGELFF.

The J gene is TRBJ1-1, the V gene TRBV10-1; 7 positions match TRBD1. The CDR3 loop spans 15 amino acids. The V gene's germline CDR1 is WNHNN and CDR2 SYGVQD (reference sequence). Trimming removed 2 bases from V and 5 bases from J; junction bases left unmatched: 8. The CDR3 nucleotides are TGCGCCAGCAGTGAGGATTTACAGGGGAAAACTGAAGCTTTCTTT. Residues: CASSEDLQGKTEAFF.

The rearrangement uses TRBV23-1 and TRBJ1-2; D unclear. TRBV23-1 is designated an ORF whose function remains uncertain. V lost 6 bases and J 4 bases, leaving 27 bases between the germline ends. The CDR3 runs to 18 residues. The CDR3 protein is CASSLPSHLASVLYGYTF. The CDR3 nucleotides are TGCGCCAGCAGCCTTCCCAGTCATTTGGCGTCGGTGCTCTATGGCTACACCTTC.